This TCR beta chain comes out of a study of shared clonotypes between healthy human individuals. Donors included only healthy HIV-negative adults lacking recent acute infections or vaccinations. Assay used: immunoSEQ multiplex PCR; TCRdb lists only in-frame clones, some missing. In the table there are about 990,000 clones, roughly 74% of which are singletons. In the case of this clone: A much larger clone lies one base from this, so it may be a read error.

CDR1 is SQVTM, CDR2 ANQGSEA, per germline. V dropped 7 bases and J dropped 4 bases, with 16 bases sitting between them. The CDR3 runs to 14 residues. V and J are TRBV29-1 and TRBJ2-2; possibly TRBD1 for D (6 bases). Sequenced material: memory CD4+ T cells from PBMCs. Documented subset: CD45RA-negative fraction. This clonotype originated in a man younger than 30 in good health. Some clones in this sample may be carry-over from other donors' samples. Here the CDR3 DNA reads TGCAGCGGGGACGGGACACCGAGCACCGGGGAGCTGTTTTTT. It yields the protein CSGDGTPSTGELFF.